One sample yielded the 31 T cell receptor beta chains listed below, sequenced in a study of shared clonotypes between healthy human individuals. TCRdb's table, derived via immunoSEQ multiplex PCR, lists solely in-frame clones and lacks some. The data contain hundreds of thousands of clones, 74% of them singletons. Sequences were obtained from memory CD4+ T cells sorted from blood. As to subset: CD45RA-negative fraction. Source of these receptors: a woman between 25 and 40 years old in good health.

The chain joins TRBV7-9 to TRBJ2-4, with no clear D. The CDR3 is 11 residues long. Germline-derived CDR1 and CDR2 are SEHNR and FQNEAQ (reference sequence). V lost 8 bases, J lost 3 bases, and 5 bases lay in between. The CDR3 reads CASEVKNIQYF. Written as DNA, the CDR3 is TGTGCCAGCGAGGTCAAAAACATTCAGTACTTC.

This chain joins TRBV9 and TRBJ2-7, with 14 positions matching TRBD2. This CDR3 comprises 19 residues. The germline gives CDR1 SGDLS, CDR2 YYNGEE. J lost 5 bases, V lost 0 bases, and 13 bases had no gene match. The CDR3 sequence: CASSVEGVGLAGVKDEQYF. The CDR3 nucleotides are TGTGCCAGCAGCGTAGAGGGTGTGGGACTAGCGGGAGTTAAGGACGAGCAGTACTTC.

The chain links TRBV7-2 to TRBJ2-7, with 7 bases fitting TRBD2. This CDR3 spans 14 amino acids. The V and J ends lost 6 bases and 7 bases, in that order; junction bases with no gene match: 12. Per germline, CDR1 SGHTA and CDR2 FQGNSA. Here the CDR3 reads CASRLGRERGEQYF. CDR3 DNA sequence: TGTGCCAGCAGACTCGGGCGGGAGAGAGGGGAGCAGTACTTC.

The rearrangement uses TRBV7-3 and TRBJ2-3; a weak D match, TRBD2 (5 bases). Per germline, CDR1 SGHTA and CDR2 FQGTGA. With 2 bases removed from V and 3 bases from J, the gap between germline ends came to 21 bases. The CDR3 totals 18 residues. Written as DNA, the CDR3 is TGTGCCAGCAGCTTATTACCGGGTGGAGGTAGTTATACAGATACGCAGTATTTT. This sequence encodes CASSLLPGGGSYTDTQYF.

V usage is TRBV25-1 and J usage is TRBJ1-1; D call uncertain. The ends were cut back, 7 bases at V and 3 bases at J, with 9 bases in the middle. The CDR3 spans 12 residues. The germline V gene has CDR1 MGHDK and CDR2 SYGVNS. CDR3 in DNA: TGTGCCAGCATGCGGGGAGACACTGAAGCTTTCTTT. Protein sequence: CASMRGDTEAFF.

This clone was detected only a few times. A far larger clone is a single base away, which makes a read error likely. This sample includes further DNA sequences coding for the same CDR3. This chain joins TRBV6-6 and TRBJ2-7; 7 bases map to TRBD1. This CDR3 has 14 residues. V dropped 4 bases and J dropped 2; count of bases not matched to a gene: 5. The germline V gene has CDR1 MNHNY and CDR2 SVGAGI (reference sequence). CDR3 sequence: CASSFTGDPYEQYF. The CDR3 nucleotides read TGTGCCAGCAGTTTCACAGGGGACCCCTACGAGCAGTACTTC.

The chain has TRBV6-4 and TRBJ2-3, with a weak D call TRBD1 (5 bases). This CDR3 has 15 amino acids. Germline assignment: CDR1 MRHNA and CDR2 SNTAGT. V lost 3 bases, J lost 0 bases, and 10 bases lay in between. The CDR3 loop reads CASSEGATSTDTQYF. DNA for the CDR3: TGTGCCAGCAGTGAAGGGGCTACTAGCACAGATACGCAGTATTTT.

The chain is built from TRBV27 and TRBJ2-7; TRBD2 agrees at 13 bases. In germline, CDR1 is MNHEY, CDR2 SMNVEV (reference sequence). This CDR3 has 15 amino acids. With 4 bases clipped from V and 3 bases from J, the junction kept 3 bases outside the gene matches. CDR3 coding DNA: TGTGCCAGCAGTTCCGGGACTAGCGGGATCTACGAGCAGTACTTC. It specifies CASSSGTSGIYEQYF.

The rearrangement joins TRBV28 to TRBJ1-1; no firm D call. The CDR3 extends over 12 amino acids. The ends were cut back, 9 bases at V and 7 bases at J, with 15 bases in the middle. Germline assignment: CDR1 MDHEN and CDR2 SYDVKM. The CDR3, as DNA: TGTGCCAGTCAAACCTCCCCTAGTGAAGCTTTCTTT. It yields the protein CASQTSPSEAFF.

This clone has more than one count but fewer than ten. The chain has TRBV19 and TRBJ2-1; D not certain. This CDR3 contains 16 residues. The germline V and J ends were trimmed by 5 bases and 1 base, with 15 bases remaining between them. Germline assignment: CDR1 LNHDA and CDR2 SQIVND (reference sequence). CDR3 sequence: CASSWLGVESYNEQFF. The CDR3 coding sequence is TGTGCCAGTAGTTGGCTTGGGGTAGAGTCCTACAATGAGCAGTTCTTC.

CDR3 bases: TGTGCCAGCAGCCCCTTAGCGGGAGGCACAGATACGCAGTATTTT. Its translation is CASSPLAGGTDTQYF. This chain uses TRBV11-2 with TRBJ2-3; TRBD2 matches 9 bases. The germline V gene has CDR1 SGHAT and CDR2 FQNNGV. This CDR3 region has 15 residues. The J segment lost 1 base and the V segment lost 5 bases, leaving 4 bases of the junction unmatched.

The CDR3, as DNA: TGCGCCAGCAGTGATGTCAGCGGGCGCCTCGTGGAGCAGTACTTC. Protein product: CASSDVSGRLVEQYF. J is TRBJ2-7 and V is TRBV10-2, with D possibly TRBD2 on 6 matching bases. Trimming stripped 3 bases from V and 7 bases from J, with 19 bases between. This CDR3 has 15 residues. Germline CDR1 reads WSHSY; CDR2 reads SAAADI.

The genes are TRBV28 and TRBJ1-1; the D gene is possibly TRBD1 (6 bases). Germline V gives CDR1 MDHEN, CDR2 SYDVKM. The CDR3 is 15 residues long. V was shortened by 5 bases and J by 1 base, with 14 bases between the two germline ends. CDR3 bases: TGTGCCAGCAGTGGGGGAGGACAGTGGAACACTGAAGCTTTCTTT. Its translation is CASSGGGQWNTEAFF.

The chain joins TRBV28 to TRBJ2-5; D call uncertain. With 6 bases removed from V and 2 bases from J, the gap between germline ends came to 16 bases. Germline loops: CDR1 MDHEN, CDR2 SYDVKM. The CDR3 contains 15 residues. The CDR3 region has the DNA TGTGCCAGCAGAGCCATGTTGGGTGGGCAAGAGACCCAGTACTTC. This encodes CASRAMLGGQETQYF.

The V call is TRBV25-1, the J call TRBJ1-2; TRBD1 is a possible D gene (6 bases). The CDR3 spans 13 residues. The V and J ends lost 8 bases and 7 bases respectively, with 17 bases between them. Germline CDR1 is MGHDK and CDR2 is SYGVNS. Written as DNA, the CDR3 is TGTGCCAGCCGTGGTACAGGGATTGGTGGCTACACCTTC. Its protein is CASRGTGIGGYTF.

The chain has TRBV10-3 and TRBJ1-1; no reliable D call. The CDR3 covers 13 residues. The germline gives CDR1 ENHRY, CDR2 SYGVKD. Trimming removed 11 bases at V and 1 base at J, with 14 bases between. The CDR3 is CALRTGGNTEAFF. The CDR3 bases are TGTGCCCTTCGGACCGGCGGGAACACTGAAGCTTTCTTT.

The rearrangement uses TRBV19 and TRBJ2-1; no reliable D call. V was cut by 3 bases and J by 0 bases, with 18 bases left in between. Germline CDR1 LNHDA, CDR2 SQIVND (reference sequence). The CDR3 runs to 18 residues. Here the CDR3 reads CASSMSSRWGASYNEQFF. DNA for the CDR3: TGTGCCAGTAGTATGTCCTCACGATGGGGTGCCTCCTACAATGAGCAGTTCTTC.

This clone was counted only a few times. J is TRBJ2-5 and V is TRBV5-1; 8 nucleotides agree with TRBD1. The germline gives CDR1 SGHRS, CDR2 YFSETQ. The CDR3 is made up of 14 amino acids. With 4 bases clipped from V and 5 bases from J, the junction kept 7 bases outside the gene matches. The CDR3 coding sequence is TGCGCCAGCAGCGCGACAGGGGAAGGGGAGACCCAGTACTTC. Encoded protein: CASSATGEGETQYF. The entire variable domain, with the rest obtained from reference TRBV5-1 and TRBJ2-5, is as follows: KAGVTQTPRYLIKTRGQQVTLSCSPISGHRSVSWYQQTPGQGLQFLFEYFSETQRNKGNFPGRFSGRQFSNSRSEMNVSTLELGDSALYLCASSATGEGETQYFGPGTRLLVL.

In DNA form, the CDR3 reads TGCGCCAGCAGCTTGGACACGATTAATGAAAAACTGTTTTTT. Translating it yields CASSLDTINEKLFF. The chain recombines TRBV5-1 with TRBJ1-4, with D hard to call. Germline V gives CDR1 SGHRS, CDR2 YFSETQ. The CDR3 is 14 residues long. The V end was cut by 0 bases, the J end by 4 bases, with 7 bases between.

The rearrangement joins TRBV10-1 to TRBJ2-2, with 10 bases aligning to TRBD1. Germline CDR1 and CDR2: WNHNN and SYGVQD (reference sequence). V lost 8 bases and J lost 7; bases outside the gene matches: 10. The CDR3 is made up of 15 amino acids. The CDR3 here is CASGRDRGIGGELFF. CDR3 coding DNA: TGCGCCAGCGGCCGGGACAGGGGAATAGGCGGGGAGCTGTTTTTT.

The chain employs TRBV28 and TRBJ1-5; a weak D match, TRBD1 (5 bases). Germline V gene lookup returns CDR1 MDHEN and CDR2 SYDVKM. The CDR3 is made up of 16 amino acids. V was pared by 5 bases and J by 2 bases, with 16 bases between. For the CDR3, the DNA is TGTGCCAGCAGTCACGGGGCCCGCGCGGGCAATCAGCCCCAGCATTTT. This gives the protein CASSHGARAGNQPQHF.

The chain links TRBV11-2 to TRBJ1-2, with 7 positions matching TRBD1. This CDR3 comprises 16 residues. Per the germline V gene, CDR1 is SGHAT and CDR2 is FQNNGV. J lost 6 bases, V lost 5 bases, and 15 bases had no gene match. The CDR3 region is CASSPRHGQGVDGYTF. CDR3 nucleotide sequence: TGTGCCAGCAGCCCACGACATGGGCAGGGGGTTGATGGCTACACCTTC.

This clone was seen a few times. This chain links TRBV10-3 with TRBJ2-6; D is ambiguous. The CDR3 contains 16 residues. Germline loops: CDR1 ENHRY, CDR2 SYGVKD. Trimming shortened V by 5 bases and J by 0 bases, and 11 bases separated the two germline ends. CDR3 amino acids: CAISQDAVSGANVLTF. CDR3 coding DNA: TGTGCCATCAGTCAGGACGCAGTCTCTGGGGCCAACGTCCTGACTTTC.

This chain links TRBV27 with TRBJ2-1, with TRBD2 matching 10 bases. After removal of 6 bases from V and 4 bases from J, the junction contained 6 bases not matched to a gene. Germline V gene lookup returns CDR1 MNHEY and CDR2 SMNVEV (reference sequence). The CDR3 totals 15 residues. The CDR3 reads CASSPILAGYNEQFF. The CDR3 DNA reads TGTGCCAGCAGCCCCATACTAGCGGGATACAATGAGCAGTTCTTC.

As regards this clone: This same CDR3 is encoded by further DNA sequences in the sample. This sequence joins TRBV2 and TRBJ2-1, with D perhaps given as TRBD1 or TRBD2 (5 bases each). Germline-derived CDR1 and CDR2 are SNHLY and FYNNEI. The CDR3 has 15 amino acids. V gave up 6 bases and J gave up 0 bases, with 12 bases separating them. The CDR3 spells CASRRDPGSYNEQFF. CDR3 nucleotide sequence: TGTGCCAGCAGACGGGACCCGGGCTCCTACAATGAGCAGTTCTTC.

The rearrangement uses TRBV9 and TRBJ2-1; TRBD2 might be the D (6 bases). The CDR3 length is 15 residues. Deletions cut 3 bases from V and 8 bases from J, with 18 bases between. Germline V gene lookup returns CDR1 SGDLS and CDR2 YYNGEE. CDR3 nucleotides: TGTGCCAGCAGCGGACGGGGGTCCCGTGGGGATGAGCAGTTCTTC. This sequence encodes CASSGRGSRGDEQFF.

In DNA form, the CDR3 reads TGTGCCAGCGGCGGGACTAGGGTTAACATTCAGTACTTC. Residues: CASGGTRVNIQYF. The rearrangement uses TRBV6-6 and TRBJ2-4; 8 bases map to TRBD2. Germline trimming cut 8 bases from V and 7 bases from J; bases unmatched to any gene: 7. Per the germline V gene, CDR1 is MNHNY and CDR2 is SVGAGI (reference sequence). This CDR3 region has 13 residues.

The J gene is TRBJ1-3, the V gene TRBV4-2; D is unresolved. Trimming took off 1 base at V and 2 bases at J, with 9 bases between the two ends. This CDR3 contains 15 residues. Germline assignment: CDR1 LGHNA and CDR2 YNFKEQ. CDR3 region: CASSQAARTGNTIYF. The DNA of the CDR3 is TGTGCCAGCAGCCAAGCTGCGCGGACTGGAAACACCATATATTTT.

The gene calls are TRBV5-1 and TRBJ2-3; D is unresolved. Trimming shortened V by 8 bases and J by 2 bases, and 15 bases separated the two germline ends. CDR1 and CDR2 (germline): SGHRS, YFSETQ. There are 14 residues in the CDR3. CDR3 sequence: CARGSGSHTDTQYF. Written as DNA, the CDR3 is TGCGCCAGGGGGTCTGGTTCCCACACAGATACGCAGTATTTT.

The chain employs TRBV7-9 and TRBJ1-1, with D possibly being TRBD1 (5 bases). V was clipped by 11 bases and J by 1 base, with 11 bases between them. Germline V gene lookup returns CDR1 SEHNR and CDR2 FQNEAQ (reference sequence). The CDR3 totals 12 residues. CDR3 in amino acids: CAGRGANTEAFF. CDR3 coding DNA: TGTGCCGGCCGGGGCGCGAACACTGAAGCTTTCTTT. Full variable domain (rest looked up from reference TRBV7-9 and TRBJ1-1): DTGVSQNPRHKITKRGQNVTFRCDPISEHNRLYWYRQTLGQGPEFLTYFQNEAQLEKSRLLSDRFSAERPKGSFSTLEIQRTEQGDSAMYLCAGRGANTEAFFGQGTRLTVV.

This clone was recorded once. V and J are TRBV9 and TRBJ1-5; 10 bases line up with TRBD1. The germline V gene encodes CDR1 SGDLS and CDR2 YYNGEE. Trimming at V came to 2 bases and at J to 7 bases, leaving 6 bases not matched to a gene. The length of the CDR3 is 15 residues. The CDR3 bases are TGTGCCAGCAGCGTTTCGACAGGGGGCGGACAGCCCCAGCATTTT. This sequence encodes CASSVSTGGGQPQHF.